Listed below are T cell receptor beta chains from one sample, sequenced in a study of blood T cell repertoires in COVID-19. The repertoire was sequenced with immunoSEQ multiplex PCR; TCRdb's copy has only in-frame clones and lacks some. The sample gives more than 250,000 clones, 84% of which show up once; 8.6% is in the top ten. The sequencing sample was made of peripheral blood. The origin of the receptors is a human donor in a cohort sampled during active COVID-19. CDR3s include the opening cysteine and the closing phenylalanine or tryptophan. Fields, in order: V gene, clone size, D gene, J gene, CDR3 protein, CDR3 DNA. A D gene is named only where the DNA matches it firmly. A clone size is listed for some rows: how often the clone was seen (once, few, many), or a class if it is expanded.

>TRBV5-6|.|TRBD1|TRBJ2-7
CASSHGQGAREQYF
TGTGCCAGCAGTCACGGACAGGGGGCGCGAGAGCAGTACTTC
>TRBV29-1|.|.|TRBJ2-5
CSVGPSQETQYF
TGCAGCGTTGGACCTAGCCAAGAGACCCAGTACTTC
>TRBV19|once|TRBD2|TRBJ2-1
CASTSPGGSGLILYNEQFF
TGTGCCAGTACCTCTCCCGGGGGGTCAGGGTTGATTTTGTACAATGAGCAGTTCTTC
>TRBV5-1|once|TRBD1|TRBJ2-7
CASSLAGQGAGEQYF
TGCGCCAGCAGCTTGGCGGGACAGGGGGCAGGAGAGCAGTACTTC
>TRBV5-1|.|TRBD1|TRBJ2-7
CASSLGTGVPYEQYF
TGCGCCAGCAGCTTGGGGACAGGAGTGCCCTACGAGCAGTACTTC
>TRBV4-1|.|TRBD1|TRBJ1-5
CASSQGQTGEQPQHF
TGCGCCAGCAGCCAAGGTCAAACAGGGGAACAGCCCCAGCATTTT
>TRBV7-7|.|.|TRBJ2-5
CASSPPRVPFQETQYF
TGTGCTAGCAGCCCACCCAGGGTCCCTTTCCAAGAGACCCAGTACTTC
>TRBV3-1/TRBV3-2|.|.|TRBJ1-4
CASSALAGEKLFF
TGTGCCAGCAGCGCCCTCGCAGGGGAAAAACTGTTTTTT
>TRBV6-2/TRBV6-3|.|TRBD1|TRBJ1-1
CASSTGQGFKAFF
TGTGCCAGCAGTACGGGACAGGGGTTTAAAGCTTTCTTT
>TRBV6-5|.|TRBD2|TRBJ2-7
CASSIKRGGREQYF
TGTGCCAGCAGTATCAAGCGGGGGGGCCGCGAGCAGTACTTC
>TRBV6-2/TRBV6-3|.|.|TRBJ1-5
CASSMTGLNQPQHF
TGTGCCAGCAGCATGACAGGCCTCAATCAGCCCCAGCATTTT
>TRBV3-1/TRBV3-2|.|TRBD2|TRBJ2-5
CASSPGRATNQETQYF
TGTGCCAGCAGCCCTGGGAGGGCCACCAACCAAGAGACCCAGTACTTC
>TRBV5-1|.|.|TRBJ1-2
CASSLNAASSYGYTF
TGCGCCAGCAGCTTGAATGCGGCATCAAGCTATGGCTACACCTTC
>TRBV3-1/TRBV3-2|once|.|TRBJ2-5
CASSQMPVQGRETQYF
TGTGCCAGCAGCCAGATGCCGGTCCAGGGGCGGGAGACCCAGTACTTC
>TRBV12-3/TRBV12-4|.|.|TRBJ1-2
CASTETVNYGYTF
TGTGCCAGCACCGAGACAGTTAACTATGGCTACACCTTC
>TRBV2|.|TRBD1|TRBJ1-2
CASRPVGQLSGYTF
TGTGCCAGCAGACCCGTGGGACAGCTCTCTGGCTACACCTTC
>TRBV6-6|.|TRBD1|TRBJ1-5
CASSRTTGSNQPQHF
TGTGCCAGCAGTCGAACGACAGGGAGCAATCAGCCCCAGCATTTT
>TRBV5-1|.|.|TRBJ1-4
CASSLGQPNLSNEKLFF
TGCGCCAGCAGCTTGGGACAGCCCAATCTGAGTAATGAAAAACTGTTTTTT
>TRBV29-1|.|.|TRBJ1-1
CSSTGRGNTEAFF
TGCAGCTCGACCGGGCGGGGGAACACTGAAGCTTTCTTT
>TRBV9|.|.|TRBJ2-1
CASSVGSDNNEQFF
TGTGCCAGCAGCGTAGGGTCGGACAACAATGAGCAGTTCTTC
>TRBV4-1|.|TRBD2|TRBJ2-1
CASSREGGGPSSYNEQFF
TGCGCCAGCAGCCGAGAGGGCGGGGGGCCGAGCTCCTACAATGAGCAGTTCTTC
>TRBV10-1|.|.|TRBJ1-1
CASSESTGREAFF
TGCGCCAGCAGTGAGTCGACAGGCCGGGAAGCTTTCTTT
>TRBV6-5|.|.|TRBJ2-1
CASSYGLLSYNEQFF
TGTGCCAGCAGTTACGGACTCCTATCGTACAATGAGCAGTTCTTC
>TRBV5-4|.|TRBD2|TRBJ2-3
CASSRGLAATDTQYF
TGTGCCAGCAGCCGTGGTCTAGCGGCGACAGATACGCAGTATTTT
>TRBV7-9|.|.|TRBJ2-1
CASSFGDEQFF
TGTGCCAGCAGCTTCGGAGATGAGCAGTTCTTC
>TRBV29-1|.|.|TRBJ2-3
CSVAETSKDTQYF
TGCAGCGTTGCCGAAACTAGCAAAGATACGCAGTATTTT
>TRBV19|.|.|TRBJ1-2
CASSDYRETGYTF
TGTGCCAGTAGTGACTACAGGGAGACCGGCTACACCTTC
>TRBV10-3|.|.|TRBJ2-2
CAISESGQGSGELFF
TGTGCCATCAGTGAGTCGGGGCAGGGGTCCGGGGAGCTGTTTTTT
>TRBV19|.|.|TRBJ2-5
CASKRGRGEETQYF
TGTGCCAGTAAAAGGGGGAGGGGCGAGGAGACCCAGTACTTC